This T cell receptor beta chain was recovered during a study of cytomegalovirus exposure and HLA in healthy donors. The repertoire was sequenced with immunoSEQ multiplex PCR; TCRdb's copy has only in-frame clones and lacks some. Of more than 90,000 clones in the sample, about 94% were seen once. Sequencing was carried out using PBMCs. The origin of this receptor is a woman between 25 and 40 years old in good health and CMV-seropositive.

In DNA form, the CDR3 reads TGTGCCAGCAGCCTGAATGGAGTTCGGGTGTTGAACACTGAAGCTTTCTTT. This sequence encodes CASSLNGVRVLNTEAFF. The chain combines TRBV7-8 with TRBJ1-1; D is uncertain. V was cut by 5 bases and J by 0 bases, with 19 bases left in between. The CDR3 length is 17 residues. Looked up from germline, CDR1 is SGHVS and CDR2 is FQNEAQ.